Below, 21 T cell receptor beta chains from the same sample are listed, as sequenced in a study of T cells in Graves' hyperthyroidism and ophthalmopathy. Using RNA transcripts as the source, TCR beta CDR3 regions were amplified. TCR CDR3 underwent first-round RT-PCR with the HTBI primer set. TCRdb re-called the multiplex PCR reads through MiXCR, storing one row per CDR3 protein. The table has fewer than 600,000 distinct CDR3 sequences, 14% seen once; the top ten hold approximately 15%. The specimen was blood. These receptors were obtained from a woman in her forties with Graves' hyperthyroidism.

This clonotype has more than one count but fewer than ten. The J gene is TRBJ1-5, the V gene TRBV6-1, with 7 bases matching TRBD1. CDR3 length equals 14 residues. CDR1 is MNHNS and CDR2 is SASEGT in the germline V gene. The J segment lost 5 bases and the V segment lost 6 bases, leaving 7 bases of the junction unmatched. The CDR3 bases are TGTGCCAGCAGGACGACAGGGTGGGATCAGCCCCAGCATTTT. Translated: CASRTTGWDQPQHF.

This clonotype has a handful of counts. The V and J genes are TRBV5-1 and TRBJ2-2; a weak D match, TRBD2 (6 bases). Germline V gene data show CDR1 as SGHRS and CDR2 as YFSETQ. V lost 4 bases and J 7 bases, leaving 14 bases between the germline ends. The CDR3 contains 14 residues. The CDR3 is CASSPGGYGGELFF. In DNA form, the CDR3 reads TGCGCCAGCAGCCCCGGAGGGTATGGCGGGGAGCTGTTTTTT.

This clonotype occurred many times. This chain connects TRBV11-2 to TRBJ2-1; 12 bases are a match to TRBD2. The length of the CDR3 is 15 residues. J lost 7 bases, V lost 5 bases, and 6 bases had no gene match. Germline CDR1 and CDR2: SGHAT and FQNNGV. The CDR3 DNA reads TGTGCCAGCAGCCCGACTAGCGGGAGCTGGAATGAGCAGTTCTTC. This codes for CASSPTSGSWNEQFF.

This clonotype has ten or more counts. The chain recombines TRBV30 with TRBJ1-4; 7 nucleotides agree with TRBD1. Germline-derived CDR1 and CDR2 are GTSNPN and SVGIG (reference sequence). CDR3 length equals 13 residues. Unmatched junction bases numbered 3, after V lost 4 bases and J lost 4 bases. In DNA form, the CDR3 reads TGTGCCTGGACGGGACAGCGTAATGAAAAACTGTTTTTT. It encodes CAWTGQRNEKLFF.

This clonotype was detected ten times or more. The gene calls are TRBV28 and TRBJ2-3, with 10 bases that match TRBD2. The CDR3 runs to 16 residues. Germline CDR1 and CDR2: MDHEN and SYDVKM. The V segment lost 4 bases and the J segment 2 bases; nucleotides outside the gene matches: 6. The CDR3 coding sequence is TGTGCCAGCAGTTGGACGAGCGGGGGGGACACAGATACGCAGTATTTT. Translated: CASSWTSGGDTDTQYF.

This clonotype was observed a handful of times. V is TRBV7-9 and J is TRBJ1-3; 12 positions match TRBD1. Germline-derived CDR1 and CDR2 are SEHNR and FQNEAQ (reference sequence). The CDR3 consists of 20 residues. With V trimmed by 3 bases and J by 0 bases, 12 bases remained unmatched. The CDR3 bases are TGTGCCAGCAGCTTGGATCCGGGACAGGGGGCGAACCCCTCTGGAAACACCATATATTTT. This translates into CASSLDPGQGANPSGNTIYF.

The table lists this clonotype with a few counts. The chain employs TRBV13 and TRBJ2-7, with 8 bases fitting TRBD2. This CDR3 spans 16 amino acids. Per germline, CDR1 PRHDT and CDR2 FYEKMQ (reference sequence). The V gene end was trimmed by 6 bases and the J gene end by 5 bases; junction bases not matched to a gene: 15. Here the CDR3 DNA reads TGTGCCAGCAGGGAAAGTACTAGCGGATCCTACCACGAGCAGTACTTC. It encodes CASRESTSGSYHEQYF.

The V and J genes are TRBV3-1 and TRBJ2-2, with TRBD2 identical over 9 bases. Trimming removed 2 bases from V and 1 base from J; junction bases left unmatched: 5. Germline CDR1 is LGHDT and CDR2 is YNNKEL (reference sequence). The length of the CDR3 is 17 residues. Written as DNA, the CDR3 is TGTGCCAGCAGCCAACTCTTTAGCGGGGGGAACACCGGGGAGCTGTTTTTT. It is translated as CASSQLFSGGNTGELFF.

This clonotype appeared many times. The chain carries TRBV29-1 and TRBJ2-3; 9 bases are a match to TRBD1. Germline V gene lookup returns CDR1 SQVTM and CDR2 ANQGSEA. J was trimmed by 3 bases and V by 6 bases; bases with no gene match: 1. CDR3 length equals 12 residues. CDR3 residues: CSVGTGTDTQYF. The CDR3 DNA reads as TGCAGCGTCGGGACAGGGACAGATACGCAGTATTTT.

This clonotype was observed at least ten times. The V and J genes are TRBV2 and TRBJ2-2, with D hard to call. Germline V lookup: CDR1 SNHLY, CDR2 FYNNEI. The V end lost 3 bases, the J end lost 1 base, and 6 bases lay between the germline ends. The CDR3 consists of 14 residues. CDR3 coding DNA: TGTGCCAGCAGTGAGGAACGGAACACCGGGGAGCTGTTTTTT. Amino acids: CASSEERNTGELFF.

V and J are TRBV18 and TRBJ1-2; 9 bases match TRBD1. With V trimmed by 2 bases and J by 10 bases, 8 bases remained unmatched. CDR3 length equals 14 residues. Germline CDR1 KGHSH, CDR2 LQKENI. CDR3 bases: TGTGCCAGCTCACCAATTACAGGGGGCACGAACTACACCTTC. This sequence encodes CASSPITGGTNYTF.

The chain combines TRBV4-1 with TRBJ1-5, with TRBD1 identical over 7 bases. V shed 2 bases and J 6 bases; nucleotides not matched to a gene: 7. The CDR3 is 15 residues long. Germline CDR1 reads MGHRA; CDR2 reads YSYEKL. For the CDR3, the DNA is TGCGCCAGCAGCCAAACCGACAGGGCAGGTCAGCCCCAGCATTTT. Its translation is CASSQTDRAGQPQHF.

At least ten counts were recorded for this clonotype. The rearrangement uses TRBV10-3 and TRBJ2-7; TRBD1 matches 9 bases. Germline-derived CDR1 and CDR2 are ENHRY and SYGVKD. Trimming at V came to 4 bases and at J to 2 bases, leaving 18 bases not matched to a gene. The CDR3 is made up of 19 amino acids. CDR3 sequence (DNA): TGTGCCATCAGTGTTCACTCCGGGACAGGGATATCCCGACCCTACGAGCAGTACTTC. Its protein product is CAISVHSGTGISRPYEQYF.

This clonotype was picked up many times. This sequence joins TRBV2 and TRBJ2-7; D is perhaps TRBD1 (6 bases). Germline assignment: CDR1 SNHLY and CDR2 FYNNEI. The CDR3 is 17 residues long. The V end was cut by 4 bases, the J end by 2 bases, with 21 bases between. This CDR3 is CASSVPFQGIGTYEQYF. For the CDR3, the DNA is TGTGCCAGCAGTGTACCCTTCCAGGGGATTGGGACCTACGAGCAGTACTTC.

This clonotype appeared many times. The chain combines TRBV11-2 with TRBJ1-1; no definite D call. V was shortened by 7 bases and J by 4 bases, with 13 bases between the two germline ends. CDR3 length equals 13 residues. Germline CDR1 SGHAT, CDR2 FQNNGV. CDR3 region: CASNPIGITEAFF. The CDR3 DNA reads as TGTGCCAGCAACCCGATTGGGATCACTGAAGCTTTCTTT.

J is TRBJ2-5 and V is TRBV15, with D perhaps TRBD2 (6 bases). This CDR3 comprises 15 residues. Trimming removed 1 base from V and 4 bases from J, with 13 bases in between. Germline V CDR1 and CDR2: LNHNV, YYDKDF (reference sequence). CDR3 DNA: TGTGCCACCAGCAGAGTGCGGGACCTCAGAGAGACCCAGTACTTC. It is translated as CATSRVRDLRETQYF.

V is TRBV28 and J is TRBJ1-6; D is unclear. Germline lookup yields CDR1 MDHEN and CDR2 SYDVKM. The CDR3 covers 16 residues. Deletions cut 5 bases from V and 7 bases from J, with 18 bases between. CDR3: CASSPLNLFRNSPLHF. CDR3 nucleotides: TGTGCCAGCAGTCCCCTAAATTTATTTCGGAATTCACCCCTCCACTTT.

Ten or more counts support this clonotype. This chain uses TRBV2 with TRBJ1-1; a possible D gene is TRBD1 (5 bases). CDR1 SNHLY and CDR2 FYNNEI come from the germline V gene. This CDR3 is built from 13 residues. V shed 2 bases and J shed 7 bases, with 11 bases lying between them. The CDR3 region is CASSERGRGEAFF. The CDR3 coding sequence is TGTGCCAGCAGTGAACGGGGCCGGGGTGAAGCTTTCTTT. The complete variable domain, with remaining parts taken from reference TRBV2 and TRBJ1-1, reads EPEVTQTPSHQVTQMGQEVILRCVPISNHLYFYWYRQILGQKVEFLVSFYNNEISEKSEIFDDQFSVERPDGSNFTLKIRSTKLEDSAMYFCASSERGRGEAFFGQGTRLTVV.

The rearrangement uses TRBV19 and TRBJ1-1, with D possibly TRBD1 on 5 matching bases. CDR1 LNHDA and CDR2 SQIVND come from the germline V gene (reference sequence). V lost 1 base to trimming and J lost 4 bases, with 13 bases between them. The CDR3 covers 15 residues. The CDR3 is CASSIAPGPSTEAFF. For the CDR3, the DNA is TGTGCCAGTAGTATAGCCCCAGGGCCGTCCACTGAAGCTTTCTTT.

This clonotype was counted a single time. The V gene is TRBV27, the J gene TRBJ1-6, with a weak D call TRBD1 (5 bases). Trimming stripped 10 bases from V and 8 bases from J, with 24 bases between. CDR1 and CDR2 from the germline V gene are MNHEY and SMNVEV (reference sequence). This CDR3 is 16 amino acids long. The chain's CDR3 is CATSLDGQGLYSPLHF. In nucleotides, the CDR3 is TGTGCCACCTCCCTAGACGGGCAGGGTTTATATTCACCCCTCCACTTT.

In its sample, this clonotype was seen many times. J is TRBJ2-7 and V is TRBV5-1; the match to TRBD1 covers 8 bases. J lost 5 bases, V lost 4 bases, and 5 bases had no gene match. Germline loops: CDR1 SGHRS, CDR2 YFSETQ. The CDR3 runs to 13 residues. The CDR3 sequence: CASSLTTGDEQYF. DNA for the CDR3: TGCGCCAGCAGCCTGACGACAGGGGACGAGCAGTACTTC.